Only one count was recorded for the clone carrying this T cell receptor beta chain. Its target is not known. This record comes from a study of T cell responses to AZD1222 COVID-19 vaccine. Regarding the study as a whole: CD4 TCRs covered the whole spike, strongest at regions 160-218 and 743-854.

Clones were sequenced by immunoSEQ multiplex PCR, and TCRdb holds only the in-frame ones, with some missing. The data hold approximately 80,000 clones, with 70% to 90% observed a single time. It was second doses at about 4 or about 12 weeks that were pooled. Germline CDR1 reads SGDLS; CDR2 reads YYNGEE. There are 16 residues in the CDR3. J lost 0 bases, V lost 5 bases, and 5 bases had no gene match. This TCR was recovered from an adult who received the AZD1222 COVID-19 vaccine. The sequenced sample was peripheral blood, obtained 28 days after the second AZD1222 dose. The V call is TRBV9, the J call TRBJ2-3, with 11 bases identical to TRBD2. The CDR3 spells CASSPGLAVSTDTQYF. The CDR3 nucleotides read TGTGCCAGCAGTCCGGGACTAGCGGTTAGCACAGATACGCAGTATTTT.